This TCR delta chain is from a study of gamma-delta T cells after stem cell transplantation (dated by TCRdb to about 2016). Library creation used RT-PCR. Sequencing took place on an Illumina MiSeq. TCRdb reanalyzed the public reads with the CATT caller, and identical DNA sequences were merged afterwards. The sample table contains about 3,400 delta-chain clones; only one count was recorded for 16% of them. Jointly, the top ten make up approximately 15% of the sample. This clone is labeled medium-sized (0.01 to 0.1%). The antigen it recognizes is unknown. The record has no base qualities; no much larger clone is one base away. Ends trimmed: V by 0 bases, J by 0 bases; bases unmatched to a gene: 17. As encoded in the germline V gene, CDR1 is GEAIGNYY while CDR2 is EKD. The CDR3 runs 23 residues from the cysteine to the phenylalanine. Only CDR3 DNA is held: 69 bases, read in frame from base 1.

The chain was built from TRDV2 and TRDJ3; 9 central bases correspond to TRDD3. This receptor was identified in a human donor. It is not recorded whose cells these are; they may come from a transplant donor. Sequences were obtained from gamma-delta T cells. In nucleotides, the sequence is TGTGCCTGTGACACCTATTCCTCTGGGGGATTCGGGGTAAGCTCCTGGGACACCCGACAGATGTTTTTC. This translates into CACDTYSSGGFGVSSWDTRQMFF.